This T cell receptor (beta chain) was captured in a study of stem cell transplantation in POMP-related autoinflammatory disease. For the study at large: Defective thymoproteasomes were hypothesized to impair CD8+ T-cell positive selection.

Sequencing was performed with immunoSEQ multiplex PCR; in TCRdb, only in-frame clones are kept and a portion is missing. This sample has roughly 32,000 clones, with approximately 86% found just once. PRAID combined immunodeficiency and autoinflammation. About this clone: The antigen is undetermined.

Findings and limits, study-wide: A trend toward lower repertoire diversity and greater clonality appeared in every analyzed T-cell subset of PRAID patients.

V was shortened by 0 bases and J by 0 bases, with 4 bases between the two germline ends. Germline assignment: CDR1 SGHNT and CDR2 YYREEE (reference sequence). The length of the CDR3 is 14 residues. The specimen comprised CD4+ T cells from PBMCs, sampled before stem cell transplantation. The V gene is TRBV5-4, the J gene TRBJ2-4; D is unresolved. This receptor was taken from a human donor with POMP-related autoinflammation and immune dysregulation (PRAID). The DNA of the CDR3 is TGTGCCAGCAGCTTGGAGCTAGCCAAAAACATTCAGTACTTC. Its protein is CASSLELAKNIQYF.